These 26 T cell receptor beta chains were all obtained from the same sample, sequenced in a study of regulatory T cells in long-lasting Graves disease. Building of the TCR beta libraries involved iRepertoire HTBI primers and Arm-PCR of CDR3 regions. TCRdb reprocessed the multiplex PCR reads with MiXCR, giving one entry per CDR3 protein. The sample lists about 500,000 distinct CDR3 sequences; more than 10% were seen once. Time point of the sample: newly diagnosed GD, antithyroid drugs for less than 3 months. Following extraction of RNA from PBMCs, that RNA was used to make the TCR library. The sample also formed part of further work on T cells in Graves' hyperthyroidism and ophthalmopathy.

The source material was peripheral blood mononuclear cells (PBMCs), sampled at new diagnosis, from a patient treated with antithyroid drugs. These receptors were taken from a woman aged 25 to 45 with Graves disease.

V usage is TRBV7-9 and J usage is TRBJ1-2; D is possibly TRBD1 (5 bases). The CDR3 consists of 13 residues. Deletions cut 5 bases from V and 6 bases from J, with 13 bases between. Germline V CDR1 and CDR2: SEHNR, FQNEAQ (reference sequence). CDR3 sequence reads: CASSPAGGDGYTF. The CDR3 region has the DNA TGTGCCAGCAGCCCAGCGGGAGGGGATGGCTACACCTTC. Drawing the rest from reference TRBV7-9 and TRBJ1-2, the complete variable domain is DTGVSQNPRHKITKRGQNVTFRCDPISEHNRLYWYRQTLGQGPEFLTYFQNEAQLEKSRLLSDRFSAERPKGSFSTLEIQRTEQGDSAMYLCASSPAGGDGYTFGSGTRLTVV.

The V and J genes are TRBV20-1 and TRBJ2-4, with 8 nucleotides matching TRBD1. The germline gives CDR1 DFQATT, CDR2 SNEGSKA (reference sequence). V shed 3 bases, J shed 6 bases, and the junction held 7 bases outside the gene matches. The CDR3 is 14 residues long. This chain's CDR3 is CSASVTGARNIQYF. The CDR3 nucleotides are TGCAGTGCTAGCGTGACAGGGGCGAGAAACATTCAGTACTTC.

This chain joins TRBV2 and TRBJ1-2; D call uncertain. The V end lost 5 bases, the J end lost 8 bases, and 12 bases lay between the germline ends. Germline lookup yields CDR1 SNHLY and CDR2 FYNNEI. This CDR3 has 12 residues. Here the CDR3 reads CASSPRVAGYTF. CDR3 bases: TGTGCCAGCAGTCCCAGAGTGGCCGGCTACACCTTC.

This clonotype was counted a few times. The chain recombines TRBV18 with TRBJ2-5, with D perhaps being TRBD1 or TRBD2 (5 bases each). The CDR3 has 15 residues. Per the germline V gene, CDR1 is KGHSH and CDR2 is LQKENI. The germline V and J ends were trimmed by 3 bases and 4 bases, with 15 bases remaining between them. The CDR3 here is CASSPRFGAGETQYF. In DNA, the CDR3 is TGTGCCAGCTCACCTCGATTTGGGGCGGGAGAGACCCAGTACTTC.

The chain carries TRBV19 and TRBJ1-2; 7 bases align to TRBD1. Losses at the gene ends were 5 bases for V and 3 bases for J; bases not matched to a gene: 3. Germline loops: CDR1 LNHDA, CDR2 SQIVND (reference sequence). The CDR3 loop spans 13 amino acids. CDR3 sequence reads: CASSADRYYGYTF. The CDR3 nucleotides read TGTGCCAGTAGTGCGGACAGGTACTATGGCTACACCTTC.

This clonotype was seen at least ten times. The rearrangement joins TRBV6-1 to TRBJ2-5; the match to TRBD2 covers 8 bases. The CDR3 has 15 residues. Germline V CDR1 and CDR2: MNHNS, SASEGT. J lost 4 bases, V lost 5 bases, and 9 bases had no gene match. CDR3 sequence: CASSLTGSGRETQYF. The CDR3, as DNA: TGTGCCAGCAGTCTCACGGGCAGCGGGAGAGAGACCCAGTACTTC.

The genes are TRBV10-3 and TRBJ2-3; TRBD1 matches 8 bases. There are 12 residues in the CDR3. Germline assignment: CDR1 ENHRY and CDR2 SYGVKD. The J segment lost 6 bases and the V segment lost 5 bases, leaving 1 base of the junction unmatched. CDR3 nucleotides: TGTGCCATCAGTTACAGGGGGGATACGCAGTATTTT. Translation gives CAISYRGDTQYF.

The genes are TRBV18 and TRBJ1-5; no clear D gene. From germline, CDR1 is KGHSH and CDR2 LQKENI. CDR3 length equals 14 residues. V was clipped by 0 bases and J by 7 bases, with 10 bases between them. The CDR3 DNA follows: TGTGCCAGCTCACCACCGGGGATGAGGCAGCCCCAGCATTTT. Residues: CASSPPGMRQPQHF.

The chain recombines TRBV15 with TRBJ2-5; D is perhaps TRBD2 (6 bases). Trimming shortened V by 8 bases and J by 5 bases, and 18 bases separated the two germline ends. Germline CDR1 is LNHNV and CDR2 is YYDKDF (reference sequence). The CDR3 extends over 14 amino acids. The CDR3 protein is CATGEMGGEETQYF. The CDR3 coding sequence is TGTGCCACCGGGGAAATGGGGGGAGAGGAGACCCAGTACTTC.

This clonotype was observed a few times. The chain links TRBV9 to TRBJ2-3, with D possibly TRBD2 on 5 matching bases. CDR3 length: 17 residues. The ends were cut back, 1 base at V and 2 bases at J, with 17 bases in the middle. From germline, CDR1 is SGDLS and CDR2 YYNGEE. CDR3 protein: CASSVMASGGYTDTQYF. The CDR3 bases are TGTGCCAGCAGCGTAATGGCAAGCGGAGGTTACACAGATACGCAGTATTTT.

This clonotype was recorded a few times. V usage is TRBV5-1 and J usage is TRBJ2-3; 9 bases map to TRBD2. Germline V gene lookup returns CDR1 SGHRS and CDR2 YFSETQ. Unmatched junction bases numbered 10, after V lost 4 bases and J lost 1 base. The CDR3 covers 17 residues. CDR3 residues: CASSPPPSGKGTDTQYF. CDR3 nucleotide sequence: TGCGCCAGCAGCCCTCCCCCTAGCGGGAAGGGCACAGATACGCAGTATTTT.

This clonotype showed up many times. This chain connects TRBV28 to TRBJ2-7; D gene ambiguous. Germline V gene data show CDR1 as MDHEN and CDR2 as SYDVKM. Trimming took off 6 bases at V and 5 bases at J, with 11 bases between the two ends. The length of the CDR3 is 12 residues. The DNA for the CDR3 is TGTGCCAGCAGCCCGAACCCGGACGAGCAGTACTTC. Its translation: CASSPNPDEQYF.

This clonotype was seen many times. This chain links TRBV2 with TRBJ2-1; 8 nucleotides align to TRBD2. Trimming at V came to 0 bases and at J to 6 bases, leaving 4 bases not matched to a gene. This CDR3 comprises 15 residues. Germline values: CDR1 SNHLY, CDR2 FYNNEI. The DNA of the CDR3 is TGTGCCAGCAGTGAAGCGGGCGGGGGGCTCAATGAGCAGTTCTTC. Amino acids: CASSEAGGGLNEQFF.

The sample holds many counts of this clonotype. The chain recombines TRBV12-5 with TRBJ2-7; 13 positions match TRBD2. The CDR3 covers 15 residues. V was clipped by 2 bases and J by 6 bases; unmatched bases: 4. Per germline, CDR1 LGHNT and CDR2 FRNRAP. The CDR3 spells CASGLPRLAGGEQYF. CDR3 DNA sequence: TGTGCTAGTGGTTTGCCCCGACTAGCGGGAGGCGAGCAGTACTTC.

This clonotype was counted only a few times. This rearrangement joins TRBV6-2 or TRBV6-3 to TRBJ1-6, with 7 bases that match TRBD1. The CDR3 spans 13 residues. Trimming removed 7 bases from V and 9 bases from J; junction bases left unmatched: 6. The germline V gene encodes CDR1 MNHEY and CDR2 SVGEGT. CDR3 in amino acids: CASIDRVVSPLHF. For the CDR3, the DNA is TGTGCCAGCATCGACAGGGTCGTTTCACCCCTCCACTTT.

Ten or more counts support this clonotype. The chain couples TRBV7-8 to TRBJ2-1, with D tentatively TRBD2 (6 bases). The CDR3 consists of 15 residues. CDR1 and CDR2 from the germline V gene are SGHVS and FQNEAQ. Trimming stripped 3 bases from V and 0 bases from J, with 9 bases between. The chain's CDR3 is CASSFAGYSYNEQFF. The CDR3 DNA reads as TGTGCCAGCAGCTTCGCGGGATACTCCTACAATGAGCAGTTCTTC.

This clonotype was seen a handful of times. The chain has TRBV25-1 and TRBJ1-3, with D maybe TRBD1 (6 bases). CDR3 length equals 14 residues. Germline-derived CDR1 and CDR2 are MGHDK and SYGVNS. V was clipped by 4 bases and J by 6 bases, with 13 bases between them. As DNA, the CDR3 is TGTGCCAGCAGTGTCCAGGGGCGAGTAAACACCATATATTTT. It encodes CASSVQGRVNTIYF.

This clonotype was counted ten times or more. The chain links TRBV19 to TRBJ2-7; 7 nucleotides match TRBD2. Trimming removed 4 bases from V and 3 bases from J; junction bases left unmatched: 3. Germline CDR1 and CDR2: LNHDA and SQIVND (reference sequence). The CDR3 totals 13 residues. CDR3 residues: CASSSGSLYEQYF. In DNA, the CDR3 is TGTGCCAGTAGTAGCGGGAGTCTCTACGAGCAGTACTTC.

This clonotype was detected many times. The CDR3 nucleotides read TGTGCCAGCAGTTTGCCGAACAGGGGGCGGGAGACCCAGTACTTC. Its protein product is CASSLPNRGRETQYF. This chain connects TRBV28 to TRBJ2-1; 9 nucleotides line up with TRBD1. The tail of the sequence fits TRBJ2-5 better, so the J call may be wrong. Looked up from germline, CDR1 is MDHEN and CDR2 is SYDVKM. The CDR3 spans 15 residues.

Ten or more counts support this clonotype. The rearrangement joins TRBV28 to TRBJ2-1; D may match TRBD1 or TRBD2 (5 bases each). Germline V gene lookup returns CDR1 MDHEN and CDR2 SYDVKM. The CDR3 is 14 residues long. V gave up 6 bases and J gave up 8 bases, with 17 bases separating them. This chain's CDR3 is CASRRRGSRDEQFF. CDR3 DNA: TGTGCCAGCAGACGAAGGGGCTCGCGGGATGAGCAGTTCTTC.

At least ten counts were recorded for this clonotype. The genes are TRBV20-1 and TRBJ2-3, with TRBD2 matching 12 bases. The length of the CDR3 is 16 residues. The germline CDR1 and CDR2 sequences are DFQATT and SNEGSKA (reference sequence). V lost 1 base, J lost 2 bases, and 4 bases stayed unmatched. CDR3 in amino acids: CSARGTSGKNTDTQYF. The DNA of the CDR3 is TGCAGTGCTAGAGGGACTAGCGGGAAGAACACAGATACGCAGTATTTT.

With respect to this clonotype: One end of the junction is discordant with germline, which a read error may explain. The V call is TRBV7-2, the J call TRBJ2-5; TRBD1 aligns across 7 bases. The CDR3 covers 14 residues. Germline V gene lookup returns CDR1 SGHTA and CDR2 FQGNSA. The DNA for the CDR3 is TGTGCCAGCAGCCGAGGGACAGTGCAAGAGACCCATTACTTC. Translated, it gives CASSRGTVQETHYF.

This clonotype was found a few times. The chain couples TRBV2 to TRBJ2-3; D gene unclear. CDR3 size: 17 residues. V was clipped by 2 bases and J by 1 base, with 16 bases between them. The germline gives CDR1 SNHLY, CDR2 FYNNEI. As DNA, the CDR3 is TGTGCCAGCAGTGAATCCCAACAACAGCTAGGCACAGATACGCAGTATTTT. Amino acid sequence: CASSESQQQLGTDTQYF.

This clonotype has a count of ten or more. The rearrangement links TRBV20-1 to TRBJ2-7; 9 bases fit TRBD1. This CDR3 is 15 amino acids long. Germline-derived CDR1 and CDR2 are DFQATT and SNEGSKA (reference sequence). Trimming cost V 0 bases and J 4 bases; bases outside gene matches: 7. The CDR3 here is CSARDQGQGIYEQYF. CDR3 DNA: TGCAGTGCTAGAGACCAGGGACAGGGTATTTACGAGCAGTACTTC.

This clonotype showed up many times. The chain joins TRBV29-1 to TRBJ2-1; 12 nucleotides line up with TRBD2. The germline CDR1 and CDR2 sequences are SQVTM and ANQGSEA. With 4 bases clipped from V and 0 bases from J, the junction kept 10 bases outside the gene matches. CDR3 length: 18 residues. DNA of the CDR3: TGCAGCGTTGTAGGGGGACTAGCGGGCACTCGCTCCTACAATGAGCAGTTCTTC. Protein product: CSVVGGLAGTRSYNEQFF.

In its sample, this clonotype was seen many times. The J gene is TRBJ2-2, the V gene TRBV25-1; 10 bases agree with TRBD2. In germline, CDR1 is MGHDK, CDR2 SYGVNS. The ends lost 3 bases at V and 2 bases at J; junction bases unmatched: 9. The length of the CDR3 is 18 residues. The CDR3 is CASSDLSSGSSNTGELFF. DNA for the CDR3: TGTGCCAGCAGTGACCTATCTAGCGGGAGCTCAAACACCGGGGAGCTGTTTTTT.